This T cell receptor (beta chain) was retrieved from a study of T cell changes during pregnancy in multiple sclerosis. TCRdb keeps only in-frame clones here, not all; method: immunoSEQ multiplex PCR. The repertoire holds 20,000 to 25,000 clones, more than 85% seen once, with roughly 7.7% in the top ten. V was clipped by 5 bases and J by 1 base, with 12 bases between them. Germline V gene data show CDR1 as MDHEN and CDR2 as SYDVKM. This CDR3 spans 14 amino acids. J is TRBJ2-7 and V is TRBV28; D unclear. The sample consisted of CD8+ T cells from peripheral blood mononuclear cells, taken after pregnancy. The sequence came from a female donor with multiple sclerosis, enrolled in a pregnancy study. The CDR3 DNA reads as TGTGCCAGCAGTCCACAACACCGTTCCTACGAGCAGTACTTC. This gives the protein CASSPQHRSYEQYF.